This paragraph covers one T cell receptor beta chain sequence. The antigen is not known. This sample is drawn from a study of radiotherapy plus CTLA-4 blockade in lung cancer. Study outcomes and limitations: TCR clones from tumors expanded in blood after radiotherapy plus ipilimumab. Reportedly, early blood T cell clone dynamics best predicted response, with interferon-beta.

Germline CDR1 DFQATT, CDR2 SNEGSKA (reference sequence). Trimming removed 0 bases at V and 9 bases at J, with 7 bases between. The CDR3 runs 11 residues. Measured with immunoSEQ multiplex PCR; TCRdb has only the in-frame clones, and not every one. The sample lists approximately 94,000 clones; roughly 80% were seen once. The material sequenced was peripheral blood, taken from a patient treated with radiotherapy plus ipilimumab. This TCR was sampled from a human donor with non-small cell lung cancer that progressed on radiotherapy plus ipilimumab. This chain uses TRBV20-1 with TRBJ2-3; D is undetermined. The chain's CDR3 is CSARDPPTQYF. The CDR3 nucleotides are TGCAGTGCTAGAGATCCCCCAACGCAGTATTTT.